This T cell receptor beta chain is from a study of control samples from healthy donors and cancer patients. Assay used: immunoSEQ multiplex PCR; TCRdb lists only in-frame clones, some missing. Of fewer than 500,000 clones in the sample, 80% to 95% were seen once. The ends were cut back, 3 bases at V and 6 bases at J, with 9 bases in the middle. CDR3 length: 12 residues. Germline loops: CDR1 LGHDT, CDR2 YNNKEL (reference sequence). The chain uses TRBV3-1 (or the pseudogene TRBV3-2) and TRBJ2-7; perhaps TRBD1 as D (6 bases). This clonotype was obtained from a man in his forties or fifties with head and neck cancer. The sample taken for sequencing was PBMCs. CDR3 coding DNA: TGTGCCAGCAGCCACCAACAGGGCGAGCAGTACTTC. Protein: CASSHQQGEQYF.